A single sample is the source of the 15 T cell receptor beta chains below, sequenced in a study of OX40 agonist ivuxolimab in advanced cancers. The table came from immunoSEQ multiplex PCR; TCRdb's copy has only in-frame clones and leaves some out. The sample carries roughly 50,000 clones, roughly nine tenths recorded once. This specimen consisted of CD4+ or CD8+ T cells sorted from blood, obtained in a trial of the OX40 agonist ivuxolimab. The origin of the receptors is an adult with an advanced solid tumor such as melanoma, head and neck, liver or kidney cancer.

The chain has TRBV27 and TRBJ2-1; possible D gene TRBD2, 6 bases. CDR3 length: 15 residues. V was pared by 3 bases and J by 3 bases, with 12 bases between. Looked up from germline, CDR1 is MNHEY and CDR2 is SMNVEV (reference sequence). The CDR3 protein is CASSFSGDFYNEQFF. CDR3 DNA: TGTGCCAGCAGTTTTAGCGGAGACTTCTACAATGAGCAGTTCTTC.

In its sample, this clone was seen once. The rearrangement links TRBV9 to TRBJ2-5, with 8 bases fitting TRBD2. The end of the DNA fits TRBJ2-7 better, so the J call may be wrong. The CDR3 loop spans 17 amino acids. Germline CDR1 SGDLS, CDR2 YYNGEE. As DNA, the CDR3 is TGTGCCAGCAGCGTAGGGGCCGGCGGGGGGCTGGCGTACGAGCAGTACTTC. Encoded protein: CASSVGAGGGLAYEQYF.

The rearrangement uses TRBV10-3 and TRBJ2-1; D remains ambiguous. The CDR3 spans 15 residues. Between the trimmed V and J ends, which lost 9 bases and 0 bases, there was a span of 15 bases. Germline V gives CDR1 ENHRY, CDR2 SYGVKD. The CDR3 loop reads CAIGVQISSYNEQFF. The CDR3 DNA reads as TGTGCCATTGGCGTCCAAATCAGCTCCTACAATGAGCAGTTCTTC.

The chain has TRBV20-1 and TRBJ1-5; D not certain. CDR3 length: 11 residues. Germline assignment: CDR1 DFQATT and CDR2 SNEGSKA (reference sequence). V shed 5 bases and J shed 4 bases, with 6 bases lying between them. Here the CDR3 reads CSAGENQPQHF. In nucleotides, the CDR3 is TGCAGTGCTGGGGAGAATCAGCCCCAGCATTTT.

J is TRBJ2-1 and V is TRBV19; tentatively, D is TRBD1 (6 bases). CDR1 and CDR2 from the germline V gene are LNHDA and SQIVND (reference sequence). The CDR3 totals 14 residues. V was clipped by 5 bases and J by 5 bases, with 13 bases between them. CDR3 nucleotides: TGTGCCAGTAGTCCGACAGGATCTAACAATGAGCAGTTCTTC. Its translation: CASSPTGSNNEQFF.

Only one count was recorded for this clone. The chain combines TRBV5-1 with TRBJ1-1; tentatively, D is TRBD1 (5 bases). CDR3 length equals 13 residues. CDR1 and CDR2 from the germline V gene are SGHRS and YFSETQ. V shed 3 bases and J shed 8 bases, with 14 bases lying between them. The CDR3 DNA is TGCGCCAGCAGCTCGAGTACCGGGACGGAAGCTTTCTTT. Translation gives CASSSSTGTEAFF.

Only a few counts were recorded for this clone. The J gene is TRBJ2-2, the V gene TRBV6-4; D gene ambiguous. Germline CDR1 and CDR2: MRHNA and SNTAGT. The germline V and J ends were trimmed by 3 bases and 7 bases, with 9 bases remaining between them. This CDR3 spans 13 amino acids. This CDR3 reads CASSDDESGELFF. The DNA of the CDR3 is TGTGCCAGCAGTGATGATGAGAGCGGGGAGCTGTTTTTT.

The rearrangement links TRBV6-6 to TRBJ1-1; D unresolved. This CDR3 region has 14 residues. V lost 4 bases and J lost 7, with 16 bases in between. Germline loops: CDR1 MNHNY, CDR2 SVGAGI (reference sequence). The CDR3, as DNA: TGTGCCAGCAGTTCCCTATCAGGAGTCCTTGAAGCTTTCTTT. Its protein is CASSSLSGVLEAFF.

The chain combines TRBV5-6 with TRBJ1-1; tentatively, D is TRBD1 (5 bases). Germline CDR1 reads SGHDT; CDR2 reads YYEEEE. The CDR3 runs to 16 residues. V lost 0 bases and J lost 3, with 15 bases in between. The CDR3 bases are TGTGCCAGCAGCTTGGAGGGGCAGGGCTTAGACACTGAAGCTTTCTTT. Translating gives CASSLEGQGLDTEAFF.

This rearrangement joins TRBV19 to TRBJ2-7; TRBD1 is a possible D gene (6 bases). V was trimmed by 2 bases and J by 3 bases, leaving 14 bases between them. There are 15 residues in the CDR3. In germline, CDR1 is LNHDA, CDR2 SQIVND (reference sequence). The CDR3 loop reads CASSITRGTNYEQYF. CDR3 nucleotides: TGTGCCAGTAGTATAACGCGAGGGACAAACTACGAGCAGTACTTC.

Relative to its sample, this clone is large. The CDR3 loop is CASSLTAGNYGYTF. In DNA, the CDR3 is TGTGCCAGCAGCTTAACGGCAGGGAACTATGGCTACACCTTC. This chain connects TRBV11-2 to TRBJ1-2, with a weak D call TRBD1 (5 bases). CDR1 is SGHAT and CDR2 is FQNNGV in the germline V gene. V was pared by 2 bases and J by 2 bases, with 9 bases between. This CDR3 region has 14 residues.

The genes are TRBV10-3 and TRBJ2-3, with 9 bases lining up with TRBD2. With V trimmed by 3 bases and J by 1 base, 5 bases remained unmatched. The length of the CDR3 is 16 residues. CDR1 and CDR2 (germline): ENHRY, SYGVKD. Here the CDR3 DNA reads TGTGCCATCAGTGAAGCGGAGCGGGGGGGCACAGATACGCAGTATTTT. As protein: CAISEAERGGTDTQYF.

This clone turned up a few times. The genes are TRBV6-4 and TRBJ1-5, with D maybe TRBD1 (6 bases). Germline assignment: CDR1 MRHNA and CDR2 SNTAGT. Trimming took off 9 bases at V and 1 base at J, with 13 bases between the two ends. The CDR3 length is 14 residues. The CDR3 nucleotides are TGTGCCAGGGAGGGGGGGTTGAGCAATCAGCCCCAGCATTTT. Translation gives CAREGGLSNQPQHF.

This chain joins TRBV20-1 and TRBJ1-4; no clear D gene. The CDR3 extends over 11 amino acids. Trimming left V 4 bases short and J 11 bases short, with 11 bases between. The germline CDR1 and CDR2 sequences are DFQATT and SNEGSKA (reference sequence). Here the CDR3 DNA reads TGCAGTGCTATTGACGCATTTAAACTGTTTTTT. Translated: CSAIDAFKLFF.

V is TRBV2 and J is TRBJ2-3, with no clear D. V gave up 6 bases and J gave up 3 bases, with 13 bases separating them. In germline, CDR1 is SNHLY, CDR2 FYNNEI. The CDR3 length is 14 residues. The CDR3 here is CASRDPLATDTQYF. The CDR3 coding sequence is TGTGCCAGCAGGGACCCCCTCGCGACAGATACGCAGTATTTT. The entire variable domain, with the rest obtained from reference TRBV2 and TRBJ2-3, is as follows: EPEVTQTPSHQVTQMGQEVILRCVPISNHLYFYWYRQILGQKVEFLVSFYNNEISEKSEIFDDQFSVERPDGSNFTLKIRSTKLEDSAMYFCASRDPLATDTQYFGPGTRLTVL.